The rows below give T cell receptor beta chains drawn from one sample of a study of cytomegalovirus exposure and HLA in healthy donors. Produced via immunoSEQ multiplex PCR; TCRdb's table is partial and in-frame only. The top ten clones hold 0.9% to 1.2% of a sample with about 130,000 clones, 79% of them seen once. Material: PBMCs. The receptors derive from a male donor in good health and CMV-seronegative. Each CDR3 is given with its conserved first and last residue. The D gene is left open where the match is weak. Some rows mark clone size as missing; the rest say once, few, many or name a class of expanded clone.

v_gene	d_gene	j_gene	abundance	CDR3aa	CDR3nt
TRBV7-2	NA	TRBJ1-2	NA	CASSLGGQGYGYTF	TGTGCCAGCAGCTTGGGGGGGCAGGGCTATGGCTACACCTTC
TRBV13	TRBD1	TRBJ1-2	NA	CASSLLGQGARGYTF	TGTGCCAGCAGCTTATTGGGACAGGGGGCTCGGGGCTACACCTTC
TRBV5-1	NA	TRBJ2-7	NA	CASSLDFRTYEQYF	TGCGCCAGCAGCTTGGATTTCAGGACATACGAGCAGTACTTC
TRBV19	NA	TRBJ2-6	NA	CASSARQLSGANVLTF	TGTGCCAGTAGTGCTAGACAGCTTTCTGGGGCCAACGTCCTGACTTTC
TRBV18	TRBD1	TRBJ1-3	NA	CASSPQGANSGNTIYF	TGTGCCAGCTCACCACAGGGGGCGAACTCTGGAAACACCATATATTTT
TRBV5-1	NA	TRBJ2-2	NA	CASTRTGGPNTGELFF	TGCGCCAGCACTCGGACGGGGGGCCCGAACACCGGGGAGCTGTTTTTT
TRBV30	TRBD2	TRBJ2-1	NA	CAWTLSGGAYNEQFF	TGTGCCTGGACCCTCAGCGGGGGGGCCTACAATGAGCAGTTCTTC
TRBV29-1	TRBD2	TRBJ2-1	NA	CSVRLGLAGDNEQFF	TGCAGCGTCCGACTGGGACTAGCGGGGGACAATGAGCAGTTCTTC
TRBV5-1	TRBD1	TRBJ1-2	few	CASSKGQGDYGYTF	TGCGCCAGCAGCAAGGGACAGGGGGACTATGGCTACACCTTC
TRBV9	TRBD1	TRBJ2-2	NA	CASSTGTGKGELFF	TGTGCCAGCAGCACTGGGACAGGGAAGGGGGAGCTGTTTTTT
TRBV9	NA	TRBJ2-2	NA	CASSSRGADNTGELFF	TGTGCCAGCAGCTCCAGGGGCGCGGACAACACCGGGGAGCTGTTTTTT
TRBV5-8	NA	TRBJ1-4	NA	CASSLSDSAYATNEKLFF	TGTGCCAGCAGCCTGAGTGATAGCGCCTATGCAACTAATGAAAAACTGTTTTTT
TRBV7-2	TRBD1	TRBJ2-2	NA	CASRGRQGAGELFF	TGTGCCAGCAGAGGAAGACAGGGTGCCGGGGAGCTGTTTTTT
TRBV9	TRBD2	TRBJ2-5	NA	CASSDGGAAETQYF	TGTGCCAGCAGCGACGGGGGGGCCGCGGAGACCCAGTACTTC
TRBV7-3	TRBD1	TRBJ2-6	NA	CASSPRDRGLSGANVLTF	TGTGCCAGCAGCCCCCGGGACAGGGGACTCTCTGGGGCCAACGTCCTGACTTTC